This T cell receptor (beta chain) was documented in a study of molecular identifiers for immune sequencing clone quantification. Study-level background: Replicate RNA came from roughly 18,000 or 92,000 naive CD8 cells and was split five ways, and four parts were sequenced.

General study results and limits: In CMV-specific effectors, clones above 20 copies held over 99% of molecules; naive, under 1%. Shared barcodes on identical TCR molecules could underestimate the sizes of highly expanded clones.

This clonotype was found a few times. Its antigen is still unknown. CDR1 LGHDT and CDR2 YNNKEL come from the germline V gene (reference sequence). The CDR3 runs to 14 residues. V gave up 6 bases and J gave up 3 bases; unmatched junction bases: 6. As previously described, bulk TCR libraries were made using listed TCR primers. In TCRdb, the PCR reads were re-called with MiXCR into one record per CDR3 protein. The table has more than 450,000 distinct CDR3 sequences, under 30% seen once. This chain uses TRBV3-1 with TRBJ1-1; the match to TRBD1 covers 8 bases. This TCR was recovered from a human donor in good health. Some libraries in this study had Jurkat cell RNA spiked in. Specimen: naive CD8+ T cells from blood, with Jurkat cell RNA spiked in. The subset here: FACS-sorted CD8+CD4-CCR7+CD45RA+ naive T cells. Here the CDR3 reads CASRETGVDTEAFF. CDR3 DNA: TGTGCCAGCAGGGAGACAGGGGTTGACACTGAAGCTTTCTTT.